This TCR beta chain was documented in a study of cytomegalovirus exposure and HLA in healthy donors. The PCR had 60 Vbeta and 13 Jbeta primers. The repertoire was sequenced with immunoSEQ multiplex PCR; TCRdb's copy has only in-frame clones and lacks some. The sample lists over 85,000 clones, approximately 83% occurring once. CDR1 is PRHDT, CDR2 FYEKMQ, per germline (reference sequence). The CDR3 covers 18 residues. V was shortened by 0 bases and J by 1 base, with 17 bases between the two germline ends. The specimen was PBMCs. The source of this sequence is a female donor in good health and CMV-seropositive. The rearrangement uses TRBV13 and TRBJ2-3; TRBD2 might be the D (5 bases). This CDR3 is CASSLGDFPSPGTDTQYF. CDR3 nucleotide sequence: TGTGCCAGCAGCTTAGGGGACTTCCCTTCCCCTGGCACAGATACGCAGTATTTT.